The entry below gives a single T cell receptor (beta chain) sequence along with its context. The sample originates from a study of blood T cell repertoires in COVID-19. On the study more broadly: The origin of the acute and convalescent COVID-19 samples was the United States, Italy and Spain. Nucleic acid was either cDNA or gDNA, and it came from T cells, B-cell-depleted T cells, or PBMCs.

With 5 bases clipped from V and 0 bases from J, the junction kept 3 bases outside the gene matches. The CDR3 covers 15 residues. Per germline, CDR1 MNHEY and CDR2 SVGAGI. Study processing details: Reference gene primers were amplified, and this amplification served to estimate nucleated cell counts. Using immunoSEQ multiplex PCR, the repertoire was profiled, and TCRdb retains in-frame clones only, with some absent. That table furnishes V, J and clone size, whereas the DNA furnished D and trimming. The table lists 120,000 or so clones, over 75% of them singletons. The TCR originated in a man at least 80 years old with active or convalescent COVID-19. This chain uses TRBV6-5 with TRBJ1-3; 8 bases align to TRBD1. Sequencing was performed on peripheral blood. CDR3 sequence reads: CASSPDRGSGNTIYF. The CDR3 DNA is TGTGCCAGCAGTCCTGACAGGGGCTCTGGAAACACCATATATTTT.